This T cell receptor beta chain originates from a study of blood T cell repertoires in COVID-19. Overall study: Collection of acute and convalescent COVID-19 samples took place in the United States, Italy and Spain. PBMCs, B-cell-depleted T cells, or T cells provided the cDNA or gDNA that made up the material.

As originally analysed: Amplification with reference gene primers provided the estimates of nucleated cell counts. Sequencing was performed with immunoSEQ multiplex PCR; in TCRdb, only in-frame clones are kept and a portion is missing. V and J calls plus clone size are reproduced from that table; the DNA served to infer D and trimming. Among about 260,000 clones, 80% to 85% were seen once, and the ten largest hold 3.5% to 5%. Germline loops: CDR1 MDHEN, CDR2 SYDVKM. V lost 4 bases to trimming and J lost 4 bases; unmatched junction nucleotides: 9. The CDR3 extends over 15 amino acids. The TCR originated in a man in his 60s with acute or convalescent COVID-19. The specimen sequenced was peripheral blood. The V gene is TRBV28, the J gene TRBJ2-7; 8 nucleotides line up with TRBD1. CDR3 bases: TGTGCCAGCAGTTCCCTCAGGGGGCGCTTATACGAGCAGTACTTC. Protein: CASSSLRGRLYEQYF.